Included here is one T cell receptor (beta chain) sequence, with context. Its antigen is as yet unknown. Sequencing was performed with immunoSEQ multiplex PCR; in TCRdb, only in-frame clones are kept and a portion is missing. This table holds some 19,000 clones, just under 75% found once. These data originate in a study of vaccination effects on CD4 cells after COVID-19. Overall study results and limits: New vaccine-induced clones made up most post-vaccine spike-reactive clones in convalescents.

Viral peptide pool expansion of antigen-specific CD4+ T cells preceded sequencing in the ViraFEST assay. Isolation of CD4+ T cells took place after ten to eleven days of culture. Infection with SARS-CoV-2 occurred in the person between March and December 2020, and PCR confirmed it. Wells each received some 2.2 million PBMC, cultured with 10 IU/ml IL-2 and about 10 ug/ml peptides. On both days 3 and 7, half of the culture medium was replaced with IL-2 medium. Germline lookup yields CDR1 SEHNR and CDR2 FQNEAQ (reference sequence). V trimming: 5 bases; J trimming: 9 bases; junction bases outside the gene matches: 8. The length of the CDR3 is 16 residues.

The sequenced sample was CD4+ T cells from PBMCs cultured with a peptide pool, obtained before COVID-19 vaccination. This TCR derives from a human donor who had a prior SARS-CoV-2 infection. This chain connects TRBV7-9 to TRBJ2-1; the match to TRBD2 covers 15 bases. The CDR3 reads CASSTRTSGRAGEQFF. The CDR3 DNA reads as TGTGCCAGCAGCACCAGGACTAGCGGGAGGGCCGGTGAGCAGTTCTTC.